This T cell receptor (beta chain) derives from a study of monozygotic twins with inflammatory bowel disease (dated by TCRdb to the late 2010s). For context, the study as a whole: In total, some 30 monozygotic twin pairs made up the full study: 19 Danish pairs, all IBD-discordant, plus nine German pairs, of which four were IBD-concordant and five were IBD-discordant. Each individual had, on average, about 151 000 unique TCRalpha sequences and 181 000 unique TCRbeta sequences available for analysis. The search for disease-associated traits relied mainly on comparing IBD patients with their genetically identical healthy co-twins within discordant pairs. Here is what the overall study found, with its caveats: Because patients were on differing immunosuppressive treatments, the repertoires may have picked up extra background noise and inter-individual variability. Different T cell subtypes could not be distinguished in the analysis. No single strong signal or clonotype linked to IBD turned up in the results, so the idea that one exists was not supported. Fewer clonotypes were shared with other individuals by IBD patients than by healthy twins, most markedly in patients showing signs of disease activity. TCRbeta repertoire diversity, by inverse Simpson index, was decreased in IBD patients compared with their healthy co-twins. Repertoire similarity did not differ between concordant and discordant twins, possibly due to limited statistical power.

Points on this clonotype: Its binding antigen is unknown.

An approximately 2.5 ml peripheral blood sample was drawn into PAXgene tubes per donor and stored at -80°C. Total RNA was isolated from whole blood with the PAXgene blood miRNA kit on an automated QIAcube, without T cell sorting. Deep TCRalpha and TCRbeta repertoire profiling with unique molecular barcoding was performed on peripheral blood of monozygotic twin pairs concordant or discordant for inflammatory bowel disease. Smoking habits were recorded for all twin pairs, and each individual was classified as a current, former or never smoker. The library was made by 5' RACE. Preparation of each TCR library used roughly 3,300 ng of total RNA. For each sample, cDNA was synthesized in eight separate reactions using SMARTScribe reverse transcriptase. Unique molecular identifiers containing a 6-nucleotide sample barcode were introduced through template switching during cDNA synthesis. Amplification of TCRalpha and TCRbeta cDNA involved two nested PCRs of 16 and 9 cycles, and each PCR was followed by bead purification. Before amplification, the cDNA was both treated with uracil DNA-glycosylase and purified with the QIAquick PCR purification kit. In the second PCR, Illumina TruSeq-compatible adapters and sample-specific barcodes were added. TapeStation and Qubit were used to check library quality and concentration, and roughly 4.9 ng of each library was pooled. The pooled libraries were sequenced with 2 x 100 bp reads and custom sequencing primers on an Illumina HiSeq2500 single-index Rapid Run. The authors' analysis ran thus. PCR and sequencing errors were corrected by UMI-based consensus assembly using MiGEC version 1.2.6. V(D)J alignment, clonotype assembly and CDR3 extraction were performed with MiXCR version 2.1.1. Gene usage, clonotype sharing and MAIT/NKT TCR abundance were normalised by analysing the top 1000, 10 000 and 20 000 clonotypes per sample. Diversity was computed as the inverse Simpson index with the vegan R package after downsampling to 27 000 UMIs. Paired Mann-Whitney U tests were applied to discordant twin pairs, with Benjamini-Hochberg correction for multiple testing. Each CDR3 protein sequence appears as one entry after TCRdb reprocessed the reads, and no DNA is included. For this entry, the V and J calls and clone size follow TCRdb and not the study's own pipeline. This sample's table has entries for about 440,000 distinct CDR3 sequences. The top ten hold roughly 2.3% of the sample.

Reading from cysteine to phenylalanine, the CDR3 counts 14 amino acids. No DNA sequence is on record. Sequences MNHEY (CDR1) and SMNVEV (CDR2) are obtained from the germline V gene (reference sequence). Rearrangement joined TRBV27 to TRBJ2-3; with no DNA, the TCRdb D assignment of TRBD1 cannot be verified. The sequenced sample consisted of blood. The source is a human donor with ulcerative colitis or Crohn's disease, or a healthy co-twin of an affected twin (not recorded which). The encoded CDR3 is CASSWVGATDTQYF.